This T cell receptor (beta chain) is from a study of blood T cell repertoires in COVID-19. At the level of the study: Italy, Spain and the United States were the sources of the convalescent and acute COVID-19 samples. The analysed material was cDNA or gDNA that came from T cells, B-cell-depleted T cells, or PBMCs.

This clone was found once. The authors' processing: Reference gene primer amplification in the assay estimated nucleated cell counts. Clones were read by immunoSEQ multiplex PCR, and TCRdb kept only the in-frame ones, dropping some. V and J calls and clone size are copied from that table; D and trimming were computed from the DNA. The sample records hundreds of thousands of clones, 85% being singletons. This receptor was obtained from a young woman with acute or convalescent COVID-19. The material sequenced was peripheral blood.

The CDR3 DNA follows: TGCGCCAGCAGCCCCGCCCCTGGGGCTGAAAAACTGTTTTTT. Amino acid sequence: CASSPAPGAEKLFF. The genes are TRBV5-1 and TRBJ1-4, with D tentatively TRBD1 (5 bases). The germline CDR1 and CDR2 sequences are SGHRS and YFSETQ. Trimming stripped 4 bases from V and 7 bases from J, with 14 bases between. The CDR3 totals 14 residues.